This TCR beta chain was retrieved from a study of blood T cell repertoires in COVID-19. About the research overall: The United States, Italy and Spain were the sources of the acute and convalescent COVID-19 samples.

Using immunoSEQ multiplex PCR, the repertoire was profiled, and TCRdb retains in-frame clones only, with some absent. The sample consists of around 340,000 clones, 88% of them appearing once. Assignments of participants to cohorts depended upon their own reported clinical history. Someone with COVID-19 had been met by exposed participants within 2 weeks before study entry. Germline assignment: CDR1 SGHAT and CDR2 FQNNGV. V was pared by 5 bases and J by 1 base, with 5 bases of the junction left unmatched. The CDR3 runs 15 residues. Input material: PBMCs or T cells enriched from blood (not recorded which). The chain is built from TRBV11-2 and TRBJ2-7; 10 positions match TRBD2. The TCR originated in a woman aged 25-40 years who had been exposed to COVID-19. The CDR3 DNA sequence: TGTGCCAGCAGCGAATCTAGCGGGAGTTCCTACGAGCAGTACTTC. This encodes CASSESSGSSYEQYF.